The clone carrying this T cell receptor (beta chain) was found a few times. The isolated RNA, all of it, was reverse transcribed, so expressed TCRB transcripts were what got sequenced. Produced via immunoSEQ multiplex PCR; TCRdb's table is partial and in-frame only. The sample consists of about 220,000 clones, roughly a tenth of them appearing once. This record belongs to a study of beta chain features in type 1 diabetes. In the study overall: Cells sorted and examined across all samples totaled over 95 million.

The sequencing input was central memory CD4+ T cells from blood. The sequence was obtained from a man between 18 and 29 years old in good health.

The DNA for the CDR3 is TGTGCCAGCAACGAACAGGGTGGCGAGACCCAGTACTTC. Translation gives CASNEQGGETQYF. V and J are TRBV5-4 and TRBJ2-5; D possibly corresponds to TRBD1 (6 bases). The V end lost 6 bases, the J end lost 5 bases, and 14 bases lay between the germline ends. Germline V lookup: CDR1 SGHNT, CDR2 YYREEE (reference sequence). The CDR3 is 13 amino acids.